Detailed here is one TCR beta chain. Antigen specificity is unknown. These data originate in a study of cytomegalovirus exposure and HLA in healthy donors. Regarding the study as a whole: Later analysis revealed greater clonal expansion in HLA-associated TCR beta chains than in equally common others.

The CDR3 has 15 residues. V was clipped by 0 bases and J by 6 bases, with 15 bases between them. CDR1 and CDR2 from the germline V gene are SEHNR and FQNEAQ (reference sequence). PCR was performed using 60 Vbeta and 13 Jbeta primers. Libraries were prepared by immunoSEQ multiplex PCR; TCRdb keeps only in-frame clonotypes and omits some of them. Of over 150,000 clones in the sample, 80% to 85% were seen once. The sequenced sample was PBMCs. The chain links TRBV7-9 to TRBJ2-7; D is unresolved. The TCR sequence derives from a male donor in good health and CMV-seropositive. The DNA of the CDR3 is TGTGCCAGCAGCTTAGCGCTCTCCGGTTCGGGCGAGCAGTACTTC. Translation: CASSLALSGSGEQYF.